The 25 T cell receptor beta chains below were found in one sample sequenced in a study of shared clonotypes between healthy human individuals. Sequencing was performed with immunoSEQ multiplex PCR; in TCRdb, only in-frame clones are kept and a portion is missing. The sample includes 2.3 million or so clones, more than 80% of them seen just once. Sample: naive CD4+ T cells from PBMCs. Stated subset: CD45RA+ positively selected. The origin of the receptors is a man aged 18 to 29 in good health. Some clones in this sample may be carry-over from other donors' samples.

V usage is TRBV28 and J usage is TRBJ1-1; D is possibly TRBD1 (5 bases). V gave up 6 bases and J gave up 1 base, with 9 bases separating them. Germline V gene lookup returns CDR1 MDHEN and CDR2 SYDVKM. CDR3 size: 13 residues. The CDR3 sequence: CASSRGQNTEAFF. For the CDR3, the DNA is TGTGCCAGCAGCAGAGGACAGAACACTGAAGCTTTCTTT.

V is TRBV9 and J is TRBJ2-2, with unresolved D. The CDR3 is 14 residues long. The germline V and J ends were trimmed by 4 bases and 3 bases, with 10 bases remaining between them. In germline, CDR1 is SGDLS, CDR2 YYNGEE. CDR3 protein: CASSPRRDTGELFF. The CDR3 nucleotides are TGTGCCAGCAGCCCCCGCCGGGACACCGGGGAGCTGTTTTTT.

J is TRBJ2-3 and V is TRBV4-3; D uncertain. Germline values: CDR1 LGHNA, CDR2 YSLEER. CDR3 size: 16 residues. Trimming pared 0 bases from V and 0 bases from J, leaving 10 bases between. CDR3 loop: CASSQDRRISTDTQYF. CDR3 sequence (DNA): TGCGCCAGCAGCCAAGATCGGCGGATAAGCACAGATACGCAGTATTTT.

The chain links TRBV5-1 to TRBJ2-5, with a tentative D call TRBD1 (5 bases). The CDR3 is 13 residues long. Germline V gene lookup returns CDR1 SGHRS and CDR2 YFSETQ. V dropped 6 bases and J dropped 9 bases, with 18 bases sitting between them. CDR3 coding DNA: TGCGCCAGCAAGGGCGCGGCAGGGAAGCCCCAGTACTTC. Its protein is CASKGAAGKPQYF.

V is TRBV5-8 and J is TRBJ2-1; 7 positions agree with TRBD2. Germline V CDR1 and CDR2: SGHTS, YDEGEE. The CDR3 loop spans 19 amino acids. Trimming cost V 0 bases and J 0 bases; bases outside gene matches: 12. The CDR3 DNA is TGTGCCAGCAGCTTGGGCCTAGCGGATTGGAAGAGCTCCTACAATGAGCAGTTCTTC. It codes for CASSLGLADWKSSYNEQFF.

The chain carries TRBV4-2 and TRBJ2-3; no reliable D call. The CDR3 length is 15 residues. Germline lookup yields CDR1 LGHNA and CDR2 YNFKEQ. V was shortened by 4 bases and J by 6 bases, with 17 bases between the two germline ends. The CDR3 sequence: CASSRGRPTEDTQYF. The CDR3 region has the DNA TGTGCCAGCAGCCGGGGTCGACCGACCGAGGATACGCAGTATTTT.

The CDR3 sequence is CASSVSGWWVYEQFF. As DNA, the CDR3 is TGTGCCAGCAGTGTAAGCGGGTGGTGGGTCTATGAGCAGTTCTTC. This chain uses TRBV27 with TRBJ2-1; perhaps TRBD2 as D (6 bases). V dropped 5 bases and J dropped 8 bases, with 19 bases sitting between them. This CDR3 spans 15 amino acids. Germline V lookup: CDR1 MNHEY, CDR2 SMNVEV (reference sequence).

This chain links TRBV7-2 with TRBJ2-2; D is undetermined. Germline V gives CDR1 SGHTA, CDR2 FQGNSA. The CDR3 is 15 residues long. Trimming left V 5 bases short and J 4 bases short, with 14 bases between. Here the CDR3 reads CASSLHLVGTGELFF. In DNA form, the CDR3 reads TGTGCCAGCAGCCTCCACTTGGTCGGCACCGGGGAGCTGTTTTTT.

The gene calls are TRBV28 and TRBJ1-2; D ambiguous. There are 13 residues in the CDR3. CDR1 and CDR2 (germline): MDHEN, SYDVKM. V was clipped by 8 bases and J by 4 bases, with 14 bases between them. Here the CDR3 reads CASGIHGTYGYTF. CDR3 coding DNA: TGTGCCAGCGGTATACACGGCACCTATGGCTACACCTTC.

CDR3: CASSKRSGTSGRDEQYF. The CDR3 region has the DNA TGTGCCAGTAGTAAACGATCCGGGACTAGCGGGAGGGACGAGCAGTACTTC. The chain employs TRBV19 and TRBJ2-7; TRBD2 matches 16 bases. V was pared by 4 bases and J by 5 bases, with 8 bases of the junction left unmatched. CDR3 size: 17 residues. Per the germline V gene, CDR1 is LNHDA and CDR2 is SQIVND (reference sequence). The variable domain in full, with the rest retrieved from reference TRBV19 and TRBJ2-7, is DGGITQSPKYLFRKEGQNVTLSCEQNLNHDAMYWYRQDPGQGLRLIYYSQIVNDFQKGDIAEGYSVSREKKESFPLTVTSAQKNPTAFYLCASSKRSGTSGRDEQYFGPGTRLTVT.

This chain connects TRBV2 to TRBJ1-1; TRBD1 agrees at 10 bases. Losses at the gene ends were 2 bases for V and 5 bases for J; bases not matched to a gene: 8. Germline-derived CDR1 and CDR2 are SNHLY and FYNNEI. This CDR3 is built from 16 residues. The CDR3 coding sequence is TGTGCCAGCAGTGAAATGGGACAGGGGTCAGGGACTGAAGCTTTCTTT. Protein: CASSEMGQGSGTEAFF.

This rearrangement joins TRBV28 to TRBJ1-4; no definite D call. The CDR3 contains 12 residues. V was shortened by 6 bases and J by 8 bases, with 10 bases between the two germline ends. In germline, CDR1 is MDHEN, CDR2 SYDVKM. Here the CDR3 DNA reads TGTGCCAGCAGGCTGGTCGGGGAAAAACTGTTTTTT. Translated: CASRLVGEKLFF.

CDR3 in DNA: TGTGCCAGCAGCCTCGGGGGTCCTGGAAACACCATATATTTT. It encodes CASSLGGPGNTIYF. J is TRBJ1-3 and V is TRBV9; a weak D match, TRBD1 (5 bases). Trimming removed 4 bases from V and 2 bases from J, with 10 bases in between. This CDR3 has 14 residues. The germline gives CDR1 SGDLS, CDR2 YYNGEE.

This chain links TRBV6-5 with TRBJ1-4; D is ambiguous. Trimming cost V 5 bases and J 0 bases, with 10 bases left between them. The CDR3 loop spans 15 amino acids. Germline V lookup: CDR1 MNHEY, CDR2 SVGAGI. CDR3 coding DNA: TGTGCCAGCAGTACGACCGGCGCAACTAATGAAAAACTGTTTTTT. Translation: CASSTTGATNEKLFF.

This chain connects TRBV28 to TRBJ2-1; D perhaps matches TRBD2 (5 bases). This CDR3 spans 13 amino acids. Germline V CDR1 and CDR2: MDHEN, SYDVKM. Trimming pared 5 bases from V and 10 bases from J, leaving 15 bases between. CDR3 sequence: CASSTPMWREQFF. The CDR3 DNA follows: TGTGCCAGCAGTACCCCCATGTGGAGGGAGCAGTTCTTC.

This chain uses TRBV27 with TRBJ1-1; 7 bases align to TRBD1. Looked up from germline, CDR1 is MNHEY and CDR2 is SMNVEV (reference sequence). This CDR3 contains 18 residues. V was clipped by 6 bases and J by 1 base; unmatched bases: 17. The CDR3 DNA follows: TGTGCCAGCAGCAGACAAACAGGGGATTGGGATCGGAACACTGAAGCTTTCTTT. Encoded protein: CASSRQTGDWDRNTEAFF.

V and J are TRBV28 and TRBJ1-1; D gene uncertain. The CDR3 loop spans 13 amino acids. Germline CDR1 and CDR2: MDHEN and SYDVKM. The V end lost 4 bases, the J end lost 3 bases, and 9 bases lay between the germline ends. CDR3 in amino acids: CASSSGGYTEAFF. In nucleotides, the CDR3 is TGTGCCAGCAGTTCAGGCGGATACACTGAAGCTTTCTTT.

This clone was counted only a few times. The rearrangement uses TRBV5-5 and TRBJ2-7; 7 nucleotides line up with TRBD2. Germline CDR1 reads SGHKS; CDR2 reads YYEKEE (reference sequence). The V and J ends lost 4 bases and 7 bases, in that order; junction bases with no gene match: 20. The CDR3 totals 17 residues. The chain's CDR3 is CASSPPSLLAHAGEQYF. For the CDR3, the DNA is TGTGCCAGCAGCCCCCCTTCTCTACTAGCGCACGCCGGAGAGCAGTACTTC.

This clone occurred once. The chain recombines TRBV4-1 with TRBJ2-1; 7 nucleotides match TRBD1. This CDR3 comprises 16 residues. Germline CDR1 reads MGHRA; CDR2 reads YSYEKL. The trim removed 2 bases at V and 2 bases at J, leaving 6 bases unmatched. The CDR3 region has the DNA TGCGCCAGCAGCCAACTAGGGACAGCGCCCTACAATGAGCAGTTCTTC. Encoded protein: CASSQLGTAPYNEQFF.

This clone occurred a few times. Additional DNA sequences in this sample encode the identical CDR3. The chain combines TRBV5-4 with TRBJ1-5, with 8 bases that match TRBD1. The CDR3 length is 13 residues. V gave up 4 bases and J gave up 5 bases; unmatched junction bases: 2. CDR1 and CDR2 from the germline V gene are SGHNT and YYREEE (reference sequence). The CDR3 nucleotides read TGTGCCAGCAGCCAGGACAGGGATCAGCCCCAGCATTTT. It specifies CASSQDRDQPQHF.

The chain has TRBV5-8 and TRBJ1-5; no firm D call. V gave up 4 bases and J gave up 9 bases, with 11 bases separating them. The CDR3 consists of 12 residues. CDR1 and CDR2 from the germline V gene are SGHTS and YDEGEE. Here the CDR3 DNA reads TGTGCCAGCAGCCTGATCCTATGGCCCCAGCATTTT. The encoded protein is CASSLILWPQHF. Supplemented by reference TRBV5-8 and TRBJ1-5, the full variable domain reads EAGVTQSPTHLIKTRGQQATLRCSPISGHTSVYWYQQALGLGLQFLLWYDEGEERNRGNFPPRFSGRQFPNYSSELNVNALELEDSALYLCASSLILWPQHFGDGTRLSIL.

This chain connects TRBV28 to TRBJ2-3; 8 positions match TRBD2. The germline gives CDR1 MDHEN, CDR2 SYDVKM. The CDR3 covers 17 residues. After removal of 8 bases from V and 6 bases from J, the junction contained 19 bases not matched to a gene. DNA for the CDR3: TGTGCCAGCTCTTATGAGGTTAACAGCGGGAGTGGGGATACGCAGTATTTT. Translating it yields CASSYEVNSGSGDTQYF.

The CDR3 loop reads CASTLTGGDYGYTF. The CDR3 nucleotides are TGTGCCAGCACCCTGACGGGGGGAGACTATGGCTACACCTTC. J is TRBJ1-2 and V is TRBV11-2, with TRBD1 as a possible D gene (5 bases). Trimming left V 7 bases short and J 3 bases short, with 15 bases between. The CDR3 extends over 14 amino acids. From germline, CDR1 is SGHAT and CDR2 FQNNGV.

The chain is built from TRBV5-1 and TRBJ2-1; D may correspond to TRBD1 or TRBD2 (5 bases each). V lost 3 bases and J 3 bases, leaving 10 bases between the germline ends. The CDR3 is 14 amino acids. CDR1 and CDR2 (germline): SGHRS, YFSETQ. The CDR3 loop is CASSSGQIYNEQFF. The CDR3 bases are TGCGCCAGCAGCTCGGGGCAGATCTACAATGAGCAGTTCTTC.

This clone was counted once. The genes are TRBV9 and TRBJ1-3, with D perhaps TRBD1 (6 bases). The ends were cut back, 0 bases at V and 9 bases at J, with 19 bases in the middle. The germline V gene encodes CDR1 SGDLS and CDR2 YYNGEE. CDR3 size: 16 residues. CDR3 nucleotides: TGTGCCAGCAGCGTAGATCCGGGACAAAAGGATAGCACCATATATTTT. Translation: CASSVDPGQKDSTIYF.